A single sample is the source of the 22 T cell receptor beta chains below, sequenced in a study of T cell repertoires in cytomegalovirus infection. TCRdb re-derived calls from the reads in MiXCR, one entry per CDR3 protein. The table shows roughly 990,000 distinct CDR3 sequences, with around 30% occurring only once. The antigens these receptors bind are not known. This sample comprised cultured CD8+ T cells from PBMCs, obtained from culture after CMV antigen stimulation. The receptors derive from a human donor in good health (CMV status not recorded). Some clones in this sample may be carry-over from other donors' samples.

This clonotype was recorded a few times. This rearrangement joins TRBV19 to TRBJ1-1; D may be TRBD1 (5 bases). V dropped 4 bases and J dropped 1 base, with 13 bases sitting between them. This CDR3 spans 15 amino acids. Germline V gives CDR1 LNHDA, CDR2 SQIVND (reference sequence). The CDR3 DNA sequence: TGTGCCAGTAGTAGGGCGGAGGGGAAGAACACTGAAGCTTTCTTT. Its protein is CASSRAEGKNTEAFF.

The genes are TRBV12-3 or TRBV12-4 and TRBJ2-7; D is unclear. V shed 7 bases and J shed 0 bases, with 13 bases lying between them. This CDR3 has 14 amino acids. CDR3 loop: CASTMDGDSYEQYF. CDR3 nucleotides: TGTGCCAGCACCATGGACGGCGACTCCTACGAGCAGTACTTC.

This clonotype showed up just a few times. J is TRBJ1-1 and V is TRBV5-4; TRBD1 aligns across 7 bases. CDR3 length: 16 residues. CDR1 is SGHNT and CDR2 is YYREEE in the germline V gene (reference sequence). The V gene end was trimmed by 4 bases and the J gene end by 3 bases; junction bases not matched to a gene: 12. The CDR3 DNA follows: TGTGCCAGCAGCCCTAAGGCAGGGGGGTATGACACTGAAGCTTTCTTT. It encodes CASSPKAGGYDTEAFF.

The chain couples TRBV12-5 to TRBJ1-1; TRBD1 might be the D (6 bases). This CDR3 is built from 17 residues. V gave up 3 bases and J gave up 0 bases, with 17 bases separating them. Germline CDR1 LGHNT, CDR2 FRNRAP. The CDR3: CASGLNFGGQVNTEAFF. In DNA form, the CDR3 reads TGTGCTAGTGGTTTAAATTTCGGGGGGCAAGTGAACACTGAAGCTTTCTTT.

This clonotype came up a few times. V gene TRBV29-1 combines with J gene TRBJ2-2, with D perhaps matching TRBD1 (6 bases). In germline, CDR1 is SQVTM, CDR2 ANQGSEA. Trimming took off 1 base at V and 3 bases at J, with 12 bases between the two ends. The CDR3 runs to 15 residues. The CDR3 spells CSVEVWGRDTGELFF. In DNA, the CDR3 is TGCAGCGTTGAAGTGTGGGGGCGTGACACCGGGGAGCTGTTTTTT.

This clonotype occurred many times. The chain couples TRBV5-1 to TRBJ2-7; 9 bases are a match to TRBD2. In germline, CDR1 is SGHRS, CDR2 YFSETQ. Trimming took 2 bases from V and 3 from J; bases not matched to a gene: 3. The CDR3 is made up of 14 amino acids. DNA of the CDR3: TGCGCCAGCAGCTTCGGGACTAGCAACTACGAGCAGTACTTC. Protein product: CASSFGTSNYEQYF.

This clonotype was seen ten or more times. The CDR3 protein is CASSLGRGYEQYF. The CDR3 DNA sequence: TGTGCCAGCAGCTTAGGTAGGGGATACGAGCAGTACTTC. This sequence joins TRBV27 and TRBJ2-7, with D possibly TRBD1 on 5 matching bases. The germline V gene encodes CDR1 MNHEY and CDR2 SMNVEV (reference sequence). V gave up 6 bases and J gave up 4 bases, with 13 bases separating them. CDR3 length: 13 residues.

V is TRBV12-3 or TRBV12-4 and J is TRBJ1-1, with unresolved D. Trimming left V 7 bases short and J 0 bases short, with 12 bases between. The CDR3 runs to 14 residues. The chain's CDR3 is CASTRRDMNTEAFF. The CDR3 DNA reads TGTGCCAGCACCCGACGCGATATGAACACTGAAGCTTTCTTT.

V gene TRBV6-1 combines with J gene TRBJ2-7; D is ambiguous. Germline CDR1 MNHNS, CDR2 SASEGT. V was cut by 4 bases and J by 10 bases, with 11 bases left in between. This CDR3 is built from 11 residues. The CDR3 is CASSGGSSQYF. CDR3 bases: TGTGCCAGCAGTGGCGGCAGCTCACAGTACTTC.

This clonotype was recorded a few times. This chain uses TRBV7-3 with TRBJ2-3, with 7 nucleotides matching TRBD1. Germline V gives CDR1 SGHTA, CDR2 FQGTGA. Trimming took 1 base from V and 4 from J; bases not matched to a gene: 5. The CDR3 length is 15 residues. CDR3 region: CASSLISGGPDTQYF. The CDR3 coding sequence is TGTGCCAGCAGCTTAATATCAGGGGGACCAGATACGCAGTATTTT.

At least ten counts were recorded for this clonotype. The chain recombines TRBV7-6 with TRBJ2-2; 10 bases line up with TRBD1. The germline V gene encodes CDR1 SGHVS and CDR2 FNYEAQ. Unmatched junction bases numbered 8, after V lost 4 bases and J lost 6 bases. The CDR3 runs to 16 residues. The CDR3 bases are TGTGCCAGCAGCTGGCCCGGGACAGGGGAGGCCGGGGAGCTGTTTTTT. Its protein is CASSWPGTGEAGELFF.

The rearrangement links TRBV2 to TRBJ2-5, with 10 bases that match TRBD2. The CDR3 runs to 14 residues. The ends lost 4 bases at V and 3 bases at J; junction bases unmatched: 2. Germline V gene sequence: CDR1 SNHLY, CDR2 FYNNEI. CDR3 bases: TGTGCCAGCAGTGGCGGACTAGCGGAAGAGACCCAGTACTTC. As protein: CASSGGLAEETQYF.

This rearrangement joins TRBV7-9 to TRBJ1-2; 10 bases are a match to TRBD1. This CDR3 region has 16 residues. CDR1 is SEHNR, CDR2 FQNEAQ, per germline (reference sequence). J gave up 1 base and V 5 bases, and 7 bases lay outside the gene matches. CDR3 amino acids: CASSGTGAKRNYGYTF. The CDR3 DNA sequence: TGTGCCAGCAGCGGGACAGGGGCCAAGCGTAACTATGGCTACACCTTC.

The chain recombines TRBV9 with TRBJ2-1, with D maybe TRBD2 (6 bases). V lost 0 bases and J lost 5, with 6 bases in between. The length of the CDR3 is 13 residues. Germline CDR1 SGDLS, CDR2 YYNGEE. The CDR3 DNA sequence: TGTGCCAGCAGCGTAGGCGGGAACAATGAGCAGTTCTTC. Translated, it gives CASSVGGNNEQFF.

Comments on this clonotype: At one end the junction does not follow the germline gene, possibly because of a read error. CDR3 amino acids: CASSSVIGVQETQYF. For the CDR3, the DNA is TGTGCTAGCAGCTCTGTGATCGGGGTTCAAGAGACCCAGTACTTC. The V and J genes are TRBV7-7 and TRBJ2-5; D may be TRBD2 (5 bases). This CDR3 is built from 15 residues. CDR1 and CDR2 from the germline V gene are SSHAT and FNYEAQ (reference sequence).

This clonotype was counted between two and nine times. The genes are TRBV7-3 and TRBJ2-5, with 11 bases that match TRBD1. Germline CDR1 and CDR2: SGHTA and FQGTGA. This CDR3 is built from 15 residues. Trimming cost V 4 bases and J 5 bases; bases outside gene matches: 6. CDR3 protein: CASSWTGGIGETQYF. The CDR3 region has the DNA TGTGCCAGCAGCTGGACAGGGGGCATAGGGGAGACCCAGTACTTC.

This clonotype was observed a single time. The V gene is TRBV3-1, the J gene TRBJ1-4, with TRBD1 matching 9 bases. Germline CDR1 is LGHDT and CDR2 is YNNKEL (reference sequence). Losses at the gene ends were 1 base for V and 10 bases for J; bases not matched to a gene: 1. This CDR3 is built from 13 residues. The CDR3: CASSQVTGGKLFF. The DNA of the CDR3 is TGTGCCAGCAGCCAAGTGACAGGGGGAAAACTGTTTTTT.

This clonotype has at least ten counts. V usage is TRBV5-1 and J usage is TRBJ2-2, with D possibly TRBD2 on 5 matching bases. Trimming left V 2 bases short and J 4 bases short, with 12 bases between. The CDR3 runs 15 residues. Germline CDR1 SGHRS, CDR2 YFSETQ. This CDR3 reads CASSLRDSATGELFF. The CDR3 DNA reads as TGCGCCAGCAGCTTACGGGATTCGGCCACCGGGGAGCTGTTTTTT.

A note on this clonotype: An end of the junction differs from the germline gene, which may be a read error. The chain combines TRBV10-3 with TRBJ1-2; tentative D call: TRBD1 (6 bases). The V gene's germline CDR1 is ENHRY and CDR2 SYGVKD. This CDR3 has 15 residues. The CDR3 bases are TGTGCCATCAGGGAGTCGTCGGGGGCCGTCTATGGCTACACCTTC. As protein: CAIRESSGAVYGYTF.

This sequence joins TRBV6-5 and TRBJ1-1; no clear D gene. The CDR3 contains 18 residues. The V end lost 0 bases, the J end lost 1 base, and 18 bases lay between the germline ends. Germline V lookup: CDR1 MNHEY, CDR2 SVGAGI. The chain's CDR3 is CASSYSPSGPRGNTEAFF. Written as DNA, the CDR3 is TGTGCCAGCAGTTACTCGCCATCAGGACCCCGGGGGAACACTGAAGCTTTCTTT.

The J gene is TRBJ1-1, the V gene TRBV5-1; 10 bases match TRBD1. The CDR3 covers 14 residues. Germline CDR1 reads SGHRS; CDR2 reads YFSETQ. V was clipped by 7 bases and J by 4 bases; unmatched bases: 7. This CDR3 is CASLRQGAGTEAFF. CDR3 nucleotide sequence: TGCGCCAGCCTTCGACAGGGGGCTGGCACTGAAGCTTTCTTT.

CDR3 coding DNA: TGTGCCAGCAGCTTAGACACCACCAAAGGAAATCAGCCCCAGCATTTT. The encoded protein is CASSLDTTKGNQPQHF. V is TRBV7-9 and J is TRBJ1-5; D uncertain. Germline-derived CDR1 and CDR2 are SEHNR and FQNEAQ (reference sequence). The V end was cut by 1 base, the J end by 4 bases, with 14 bases between. The CDR3 contains 16 residues.